Listed here are 2 T cell receptor beta chains from one sample, sequenced in a study of blood T cell repertoires in COVID-19 (dated by TCRdb to about 2020). Receptors were amplified or captured by the immunoSEQ multiplex PCR assay. Held by TCRdb, this immuneACCESS table contains in-frame sequences only and omits some clones. Under half of the omission traces to an unresolved V gene where checked; the cause of the rest is unknown. In this sample the table shows some 250,000 clones, around 81% of which occur a single time. The top ten clones comprise 6.5% to 9.5% of the sample. Source material: peripheral blood. These receptors all come from a woman aged 80 or over with COVID-19, enrolled during active disease.

V and J are TRBV18 and TRBJ2-2, with TRBD1 as a possible D gene (5 bases). The germline V and J ends were trimmed by 6 bases and 1 base, with 9 bases remaining between them. The germline V gene encodes CDR1 KGHSH and CDR2 LQKENI. CDR3 length: 14 amino acids. Here the CDR3 DNA reads TGTGCCAGCTCCCCCGACAGGAACACCGGGGAGCTGTTTTTT. Encoded protein: CASSPDRNTGELFF. Based on the CDR3 plus reference TRBV18 and TRBJ2-2, the full variable domain is NAGVMQNPRHLVRRRGQEARLRCSPMKGHSHVYWYRQLPEEGLKFMVYLQKENIIDESGMPKERFSAEFPKEGPSILRIQQVVRGDSAAYFCASSPDRNTGELFFGEGSRLTVL.

The chain couples TRBV6-5 to TRBJ1-5; tentatively, D is TRBD1 (6 bases). V was cut by 6 bases and J by 9 bases, with 15 bases left in between. CDR3 size: 13 residues. The V gene's germline CDR1 is MNHEY and CDR2 SVGAGI. CDR3 bases: TGTGCCAGCAGCCAGGGGAGAGTGGGGCCCCAGCATTTT. This sequence encodes CASSQGRVGPQHF.